A selection of T cell receptor beta chains follows, all from one sample in a study of CD8 T cells in ankylosing spondylitis. TCRdb fed the 5' RACE reads into MiXCR, producing one record per CDR3 protein. The sample contains under 200,000 distinct CDR3 sequences, 10% to 15% of which appear only once. Sequencing input: blood, either unsorted or a sorted T cell fraction (not recorded which). The receptors were sampled from a female donor with ankylosing spondylitis or in good health (not recorded which). Each CDR3 is given with its conserved first and last residue. The D gene is left open where the match is weak. Clone size is given for some rows only: seen once, a few or many times, or a class if the clone is expanded.

>.|TRBJ2-7|TRBV3-1|many
CASSQEVGGFTYEQYF
TGTGCCAGCAGCCAAGAAGTTGGGGGGTTTACCTACGAGCAGTACTTC
>.|TRBJ2-7|TRBV6-5|many
CASSYSTRVLTYEQYF
TGTGCCAGCAGTTACTCAACCAGGGTCCTTACCTACGAGCAGTACTTC
>.|TRBJ2-1|TRBV12-3/TRBV12-4|many
CASRGQGLYNEQFF
TGTGCCAGCAGAGGACAAGGTCTCTACAATGAGCAGTTCTTC
>TRBD2|TRBJ2-1|TRBV12-3/TRBV12-4|few
CASSHRLAGLADEQFF
TGTGCCAGCAGCCACCGACTAGCGGGTTTGGCGGATGAGCAGTTCTTC
>.|TRBJ1-3|TRBV5-6|.
CASSSQGPISGNTIYF
TGTGCCAGCAGTTCACAGGGCCCTATCTCTGGAAACACCATATATTTT
>.|TRBJ2-5|TRBV7-9|.
CASSLVGSRGETQYF
TGTGCCAGCAGCTTAGTCGGGTCCCGTGGCGAGACCCAGTACTTC
>TRBD2|TRBJ2-7|TRBV5-1|.
CASSPTTARTRGYEQYF
TGCGCCAGCAGCCCCACAACTGCCAGGACTAGGGGCTACGAGCAGTACTTC
>TRBD2|TRBJ2-7|TRBV20-1|many
CSARDGAGDSYEQYF
TGCAGTGCTAGAGATGGGGCGGGAGATTCTTACGAGCAGTACTTC
>.|TRBJ2-1|TRBV5-1|.
CASSLALTAVNEQFF
TGCGCCAGCAGCTTGGCCTTGACCGCCGTCAATGAGCAGTTCTTC
>.|TRBJ2-3|TRBV12-3/TRBV12-4|many
CASSALADTQYF
TGTGCCAGCAGTGCTTTAGCAGATACGCAGTATTTT
>TRBD2|TRBJ2-1|TRBV5-1|many
CASSSLLAGGDNEQFF
TGCGCCAGCAGCTCCCTTCTAGCGGGAGGGGACAATGAGCAGTTCTTC
>TRBD1|TRBJ1-2|TRBV6-5|many
CASSYSSPRDRGGYGYTF
TGTGCCAGCAGTTACTCGAGTCCCCGGGACAGGGGAGGGTATGGCTACACCTTC
>TRBD1|TRBJ1-4|TRBV7-3|few
CASSPGTGSEKLFF
TGTGCCAGCAGCCCCGGGACAGGGTCGGAAAAACTGTTTTTT
>.|TRBJ1-6|TRBV29-1|many
CSVALGGESPLHF
TGCAGCGTCGCCCTCGGAGGGGAATCACCCCTCCACTTT
>.|TRBJ2-7|TRBV5-5|few
CASSLVHDYEQYF
TGTGCCAGCAGCTTGGTCCACGACTACGAGCAGTACTTC
>TRBD2|TRBJ2-7|TRBV20-1|many
CSARALSRAGGLAEQYF
TGCAGTGCTAGAGCTCTCTCCCGTGCGGGGGGGTTGGCCGAGCAGTACTTC
>.|TRBJ2-7|TRBV7-2|many
CASSLGVGAITYEQYF
TGTGCCAGCAGCTTAGGGGTCGGTGCGATAACCTACGAGCAGTACTTC
>TRBD1|TRBJ2-7|TRBV12-3/TRBV12-4|many
CASIRTGGYEQYF
TGTGCCAGCATACGGACAGGGGGCTACGAGCAGTACTTC
>.|TRBJ2-4|TRBV19|.
CASSILGEAKNIQYF
TGTGCCAGTAGTATTTTGGGAGAAGCCAAAAACATTCAGTACTTC
>.|TRBJ2-1|TRBV6-2/TRBV6-3|.
CASTNGNEQFF
TGTGCCAGCACCAATGGTAATGAGCAGTTCTTC
>.|TRBJ2-7|TRBV5-5|many
CASASTMVGFYEQYF
TGTGCCAGCGCGTCTACTATGGTTGGGTTCTACGAGCAGTACTTC
>.|TRBJ2-3|TRBV6-4|many
CASSDSGRDTQYF
TGTGCCAGCAGTGACTCGGGTAGAGATACGCAGTATTTT
>TRBD2|TRBJ2-2|TRBV12-3/TRBV12-4|many
CASNPAGLAGELFF
TGTGCCAGCAATCCAGCGGGATTAGCGGGGGAGCTGTTTTTT
>.|TRBJ2-1|TRBV18|.
CASSPERYNEQFF
TGTGCCAGCTCACCAGAGAGGTACAATGAGCAGTTCTTC
>TRBD2|TRBJ2-1|TRBV15|.
CATSKTKTSGRKDEQFF
TGTGCCACCAGCAAAACGAAGACTAGCGGGAGAAAGGATGAGCAGTTCTTC
>TRBD1|TRBJ2-2|TRBV5-1|many
CASSTLGTGDTGELFF
TGCGCCAGCAGCACGCTTGGGACAGGGGACACCGGGGAGCTGTTTTTT